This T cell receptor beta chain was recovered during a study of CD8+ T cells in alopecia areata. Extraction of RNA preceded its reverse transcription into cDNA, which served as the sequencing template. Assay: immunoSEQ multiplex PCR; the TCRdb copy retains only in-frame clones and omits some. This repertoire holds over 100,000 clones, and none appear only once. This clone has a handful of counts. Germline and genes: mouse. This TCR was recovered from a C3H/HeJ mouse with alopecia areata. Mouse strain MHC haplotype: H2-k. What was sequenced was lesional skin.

The DNA read from the CDR3 is TGTGCCAGCAGTGACGGGGACAGGGGGAAT. Residues: CASSDGDRGN. The CDR3 as a whole reads CASSDGDRGNEQYF. V is TRBV13-3 and J is TRBJ2-7; 11 bases are a match to TRBD1. The read finishes 4 residues shy of the CDR3 end, and the germline J gene is used to complete it. Germline CDR1 and CDR2: NNHDY and SYVADS. This CDR3 is built from 14 residues.